This T cell receptor beta chain derives from a study of cytomegalovirus exposure and HLA in healthy donors (dated by TCRdb to between 2016 and 2019). With respect to the entire study: In an earlier analysis of 587 of the donors, about 270 Gb of sequence data and 90 million to 120 million unique TCR beta sequences from 180 million or so T cells were reported. An early release covering 550 to 650 HLA-typed donors comprised approximately 300 gigabases of sequencing data and around 86 million unique TCR sequences. Of the roughly 420 genotyped donors, roughly 80% were placed in the genetic ancestry cluster associated with self-reported Caucasian donors. The study aimed to test whether cataloging public T cell receptors could reveal signatures of past pathogen exposure. Using immunosequencing, the study profiled T cell repertoires from about 620 subjects and related those repertoires to cytomegalovirus serostatus. Besides the first cohort of more than 650 subjects, a separate validation cohort made up of 120 different subjects was used. To predict cytomegalovirus infection status, the study combined high-throughput TCR immunosequencing, statistical association of individual TCRs with disease status, and machine learning. In a later analysis, previously published TCR beta repertoires from 666 donors were re-analyzed and high-resolution HLA genotyping was added so that TCR occurrence patterns could be studied. Rather than drawing on any new phenotypic data, the later analysis identified candidate immune exposures from TCR beta sequences and the way those sequences occurred across donors. An earlier analysis of several hundred of the donors applied high-throughput TCR beta sequencing to assess whether each TCR beta V gene segment acted as functional or pseudogenic. Donor age, sex, ethnicity and CMV serostatus were collected together with the repertoire data. A later genetic analysis used genome-wide SNP genotypes for about 55% of the 666 donors, treating that subset as a discovery cohort. All discovery cohort repertoires had been generated on a single sequencing platform. HLA typing covered class I and class II loci at four-digit resolution. The number of typed donors differed by locus: roughly 629-640 for A, B, C, DRB1 and DQB1; 522 for DQA1; some 610 for DPA1; and some 430 for DPB1. Four or five DR-DQ haplotypes were handled as single units for association and clustering because linkage in the cohort was strong. Among a few hundred genotyped donors of the cohort, an average of approximately 250,000 unique TCR beta nucleotide sequences were sequenced per donor, around a sixth of them non-productive. Overall study outcomes, separate from this receptor: The sequencing pipeline was judged likely to have produced a cluster of highly shared sequence variants as a technical artifact. A further reported finding was that TCR beta sequences accurately predicted the HLA-A and HLA-B alleles for most subjects in the first cohort. Cytomegalovirus status was reported to be diagnosed by the classifier with high specificity and sensitivity in both the original and validation cohorts. The study listed 150 to 200 TCR beta chains as associated with cytomegalovirus. In a later analysis, most CMV-associated TCR beta chains were found to appear HLA-restricted, with HLA associations seemingly driven largely by CMV exposure. Linkage disequilibrium might explain the correlated functional status among segregating V segments, but an unknown experimental factor could not be ruled out. A few of the identified cytomegalovirus-associated TCR beta chains were confirmed in vitro to be specific for cytomegalovirus antigens. An earlier analysis of several hundred of the donors showed that most TCR beta V segments appeared in productive rearrangements either about 87% or about 30% of the time, which broadly matched IMGT annotations. In a later analysis, the rate of TCR association differed among HLA loci, with DRB1 alleles having the most associated TCRs and HLA-C alleles having the fewest. For the cohort, immune exposure information was limited to CMV serostatus. This cohort had only TCR beta chains sequenced, and the lack of alpha or paired-chain data limited which features could be detected. According to the authors, the approach could potentially be generalized to other disease states and immunological phenotypes. V-gene and J-gene trimming of TCR beta chains was associated with a missense DCLRE1C variant in a later genetic analysis, and the association was replicated in an independent cohort. Most TCR sequences were seen in very few donors, while some public TCRs were found in many individuals. A later genetic analysis reported fewer N-insertions in productive TCRs among donors in an Asian-associated ancestry cluster than the approximately 670-donor mean. Because counts were too low, more than 15 rarely observed V segments, including chromosome 9 orphons, were excluded from the earlier analysis of some 540 of the donors. Assigning TCR associations to individual alleles was difficult when HLA alleles, especially DR and DQ, strongly co-occurred. Compared with equally common non-associated chains, HLA-associated TCR beta chains in a later analysis were more clonally expanded and had lower generation probabilities. Presence/absence analyses assumed roughly uniform sequencing depth across donors, an assumption that may not hold. Because some donors lacked HLA typing at each locus, the association tests relied only on the typed subset. Some IMGT-functional V segments, including TRBV6-2 and TRBV6-3, could not be told apart with the 87-base-pair reads, so those segments were excluded. Several of the top co-occurrence clusters appeared to be linked to parvovirus B19, influenza, CMV and Epstein-Barr virus, according to a later analysis. At a false discovery rate of 0.05, a later analysis linked under 20,000 TCR beta sequences to specific HLA alleles.

Sequences SGHRS (CDR1) and YFSETQ (CDR2) are obtained from the germline V gene. V is pruned by 1 base and J by 4 bases, leaving 3 bases of the junction without a gene match. The CDR3 measures 14 amino acids from cysteine to phenylalanine. Of all the DNA, just the CDR3 is kept, 42 bases in frame from base 1. To prepare the library, the immunoSEQ multiplex PCR assay was applied. For the multiplex PCR, a mixture combining 60 forward primers for TCR Vbeta segments and 13 reverse primers for TCR Jbeta segments was used. The CDR3 region of rearranged TCR beta genes was amplified from genomic DNA with a multiplex PCR assay. The amplified TCR beta libraries were sequenced on the Illumina HiSeq System as 87-base-pair reads. The study's processing was this. A later analysis counted about 82 million unique TCR beta chains across the approximately 700 repertoires, and approximately 11 million of these chains were shared by at least two donors. To remove PCR and sequencing errors, raw reads were error-corrected and collapsed into unique sequences using a nearest-neighbor algorithm that merged closely related sequences. Alignment of CDR3 sequences to IMGT reference sequences was used to assign V, D and J gene segments. For a sequence to be retained, a match of at least six nucleotides to both a V gene segment and a J gene segment was required. A rearrangement was called productive if the CDR3 had no stop codons and remained in frame with V and J, and every other rearrangement was called non-productive. CDR3 was defined by IMGT convention, running from the second conserved V-encoded cysteine to the conserved J-encoded phenylalanine. The earlier analysis of about 590 of the donors excluded sequences that lacked an unambiguous match to a single V gene segment. An earlier analysis of 500 to 600 of the donors classified V segments as functional when productive rearrangements were above 56.7% and as segregating when the standard deviation between donors was above 5%. A statistical classification framework was developed to diagnose cytomegalovirus status using the catalog of TCR beta chain sequences. A later analysis assigned V and J genes by comparing TCR nucleotide sequences with IMGT/GENE-DB human TR gene sequences. Using the TCRdist pipeline, a later analysis assigned CDR3 sequences along with most-parsimonious VDJ recombination scenarios. In a later analysis, every TCR beta chain was defined by the combination of its CDR3 amino acid sequence and its V-gene family, and reads without a unique V-gene family were dropped. To address suspected cross-contamination and a sequencing artifact, a later analysis removed approximately 600 highly shared, low-generation-probability nucleotide sequences. A later analysis calculated a clonal expansion index for each public chain from normalized within-repertoire ranks of inferred template counts. Generation probabilities in a later analysis came from a VDJ recombination model fitted to out-of-frame rearrangements, and those results were checked against IGoR. In a later analysis, hypergeometric tests were used to score TCR-TCR, TCR-HLA and TCR-CMV co-occurrence, with a repertoire-size bias correction applied to TCR pairs. To estimate false discovery rates, a later analysis permuted the HLA or CMV assignments 20 times. In a later analysis, co-occurring TCRs were grouped with DBSCAN, and TCRdist sequence similarity was added when clustering was performed within HLA-allele-positive subsets. Repertoires with fewer than 30,000 or more than 120,000 public chains, plus five repertoires with anomalous nucleotide sharing, were excluded from co-occurrence clustering. TCRdb's version of the immuneACCESS table is confined to in-frame rearrangements and falls short of the full clone set. An unresolved V gene accounts for under half of the shortfall where checked; the remainder is of unknown origin. The V and J calls and the clone size are those of that table, but D and trimming were determined from the DNA. Per the sample table, the count is roughly 64,000 clones. Clones ranked in the top ten supply about 4% of the sample.

In total, over 600 healthy bone marrow donors made up the cohort. At the time of sampling, every cohort member was nominally healthy, though immune exposures that went unrecorded were likely present. The donor tested CMV seronegative, placing the donor among the 350 to 400 seronegative members of the cohort. Each donor provided a peripheral blood sample, and peripheral blood mononuclear cells were used for TCR beta sequencing. The Qiagen DNeasy Blood Extraction Kit was used to extract genomic DNA from the blood cell samples. Points on this clone: Its antigen is still unknown.

The receptor comes from a young woman in good health and CMV-seronegative. The source material was PBMCs. The chain couples TRBV5-1 to TRBJ2-7; 9 bases in between match TRBD1. For the CDR3, the sequence is CASSLTGGAYEQYF. At the DNA level, the sequence is TGCGCCAGCAGCTTGACAGGGGGCGCATACGAGCAGTACTTC.